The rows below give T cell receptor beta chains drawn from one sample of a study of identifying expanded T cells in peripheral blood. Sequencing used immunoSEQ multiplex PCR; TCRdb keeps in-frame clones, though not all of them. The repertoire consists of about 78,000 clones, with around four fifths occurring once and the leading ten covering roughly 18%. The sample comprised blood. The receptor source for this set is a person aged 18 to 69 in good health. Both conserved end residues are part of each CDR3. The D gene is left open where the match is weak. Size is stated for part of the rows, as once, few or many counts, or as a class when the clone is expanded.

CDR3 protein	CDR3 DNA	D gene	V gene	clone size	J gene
CASSFAGATDTQYF	TGTGCCAGCAGCTTTGCAGGAGCAACAGATACGCAGTATTTT	-	TRBV7-2	-	TRBJ2-3
CASSYWTDANTGELFF	TGTGCCAGCAGTTATTGGACAGACGCGAACACCGGGGAGCTGTTTTTT	-	TRBV6-5	once	TRBJ2-2
CASSERRGSTDTQYF	TGTGCCAGCAGTGAAAGGAGGGGGTCCACAGATACGCAGTATTTT	-	TRBV2	-	TRBJ2-3
CSVPTGSGGGFGHYGYTF	TGCAGCGTCCCGACAGGGAGTGGGGGAGGATTTGGTCACTATGGCTACACCTTC	TRBD1	TRBV29-1	-	TRBJ1-2
CASSPEAGGTDTQYF	TGTGCCAGCTCACCAGAGGCGGGAGGGACAGATACGCAGTATTTT	TRBD2	TRBV18	-	TRBJ2-3
CASSRRDSTLYGYTF	TGTGCCAGCAGTCGCCGGGACAGTACACTTTATGGCTACACCTTC	TRBD1	TRBV28	-	TRBJ1-2
CASSPLLAGAGTGELFF	TGTGCCAGCTCACCCTTACTAGCGGGAGCTGGAACCGGGGAGCTGTTTTTT	TRBD2	TRBV18	-	TRBJ2-2
CASRPSGGRNNEQFF	TGTGCCAGCAGGCCTTCGGGCGGGAGGAACAATGAGCAGTTCTTC	TRBD2	TRBV6-9	once	TRBJ2-1
CASSQDTSGRGDEQFF	TGTGCCAGCAGCCAAGATACTAGCGGGAGGGGGGATGAGCAGTTCTTC	TRBD2	TRBV4-2	-	TRBJ2-1
CASSIDPGHSYEQYF	TGTGCCAGTAGTATAGATCCGGGCCACTCCTACGAGCAGTACTTC	-	TRBV19	-	TRBJ2-7
CASSQSGQDFSGANVLTF	TGCGCCAGCAGCCAATCGGGACAGGATTTCTCTGGGGCCAACGTCCTGACTTTC	TRBD1	TRBV4-1	-	TRBJ2-6
CASSLGLAGGPSYEQYF	TGTGCCAGCAGTCTCGGACTAGCGGGAGGGCCCTCCTACGAGCAGTACTTC	TRBD2	TRBV13	-	TRBJ2-7
CASSGAGFRSPLHF	TGTGCCAGCAGCGGAGCAGGGTTTCGGTCACCCCTCCACTTT	-	TRBV9	-	TRBJ1-6
CASSYRHSYGYTF	TGTGCCAGCAGTTACAGACACAGCTATGGCTACACCTTC	-	TRBV6-5	-	TRBJ1-2
CASSDYTSGNQPQHF	TGTGCCAGCAGTGACTATACAAGTGGCAATCAGCCCCAGCATTTT	-	TRBV6-1	-	TRBJ1-5
CAWSRQNTGELFF	TGTGCCTGGAGTAGACAGAACACCGGGGAGCTGTTTTTT	-	TRBV30	-	TRBJ2-2
CASSYSPAGEQYF	TGTGCCAGCAGTTACTCCCCGGCGGGCGAGCAGTACTTC	-	TRBV6-6	-	TRBJ2-7
CASSYLVLAGADTGELFF	TGTGCCAGCAGCTACTTGGTACTAGCGGGAGCCGACACCGGGGAGCTGTTTTTT	TRBD2	TRBV7-2	-	TRBJ2-2
CASSDGTTQYF	TGTGCCAGCAGTGATGGGACCACCCAGTACTTC	-	TRBV25-1	-	TRBJ2-5
CAWSVGSHSNQPQHF	TGTGCCTGGAGTGTTGGCAGTCATAGCAATCAGCCCCAGCATTTT	-	TRBV30	-	TRBJ1-5
CASSLAGKDYGYTF	TGTGCCAGCAGCTTAGCGGGAAAGGACTATGGCTACACCTTC	-	TRBV5-4	-	TRBJ1-2
CASSLTGSMNTEAFF	TGCGCCAGCAGCTTGACAGGATCTATGAACACTGAGGCTTTCTTT	-	TRBV5-1	once	TRBJ1-1
CAWSFPSQPQHF	TGTGCCTGGAGTTTCCCCAGTCAGCCCCAGCATTTT	-	TRBV30	few	TRBJ1-5
CASSLASDLYNEQFF	TGTGCCAGCAGCTTGGCAAGCGATCTCTACAATGAGCAGTTCTTC	-	TRBV5-4	-	TRBJ2-1
CAWSPPSGGELFF	TGTGCCTGGAGTCCACCTTCCGGCGGGGAGCTGTTTTTT	-	TRBV30	-	TRBJ2-2
CASSIGVQGQDYTF	TGTGCCAGTAGTATTGGGGTTCAGGGTCAAGACTACACCTTC	-	TRBV19	-	TRBJ1-2
CASSLDRETGELFF	TGTGCCAGCAGCTTAGACAGGGAAACCGGGGAGCTGTTTTTT	-	TRBV11-2	-	TRBJ2-2
CASRLAGGPYNEQFF	TGTGCCAGCAGGTTAGCGGGAGGCCCCTACAATGAGCAGTTCTTC	TRBD2	TRBV7-2	-	TRBJ2-1
CASSMGDRGGQPQHF	TGTGCCAGTAGTATGGGGGACAGGGGTGGTCAGCCCCAGCATTTT	TRBD1	TRBV19	-	TRBJ1-5
CAWSVDRGPQETQYF	TGTGCCTGGAGTGTGGACAGGGGGCCCCAAGAGACCCAGTACTTC	TRBD1	TRBV30	-	TRBJ2-5
CASSIMWAGFEKLFF	TGTGCCAGCAGTATTATGTGGGCAGGGTTCGAAAAACTGTTTTTT	-	TRBV27	-	TRBJ1-4
CASSPRKGSYEQYF	TGTGCCAGCAGCCCCCGGAAGGGCTCCTACGAGCAGTACTTC	-	TRBV11-2	-	TRBJ2-7
CASSLEANTHYNEQFF	TGTGCCAGCAGCTTGGAGGCAAATACCCACTACAATGAGCAGTTCTTC	-	TRBV5-6	-	TRBJ2-1
CASTRTGTYNSPLHF	TGTGCCAGCACCCGGACAGGGACTTATAATTCACCCCTCCACTTT	TRBD1	TRBV5-6	-	TRBJ1-6
CASRGTGMQPQHF	TGTGCCAGCCGCGGGACAGGGATGCAGCCCCAGCATTTT	TRBD1	TRBV28	-	TRBJ1-5
CASSLSGPYEQYF	TGTGCCAGCAGCTTGAGCGGGCCCTACGAGCAGTACTTC	-	TRBV5-7	-	TRBJ2-7